Below are 5 T cell receptor beta chains sequenced from a single sample in a study of early T cells in non-severe SARS-CoV-2 infection. TCRdb ran MiXCR on the 5' RACE reads and lists one entry per CDR3 protein. The table shows some 30,000 distinct CDR3 sequences, with about 6% occurring only once. Material: whole blood. The receptors here all came from an adult who was a healthcare worker with PCR-confirmed SARS-CoV-2 infection or an uninfected control (not recorded which).

This clonotype was detected ten times or more. The genes are TRBV7-2 and TRBJ2-7; no definite D call. Germline V gives CDR1 SGHTA, CDR2 FQGNSA. Deletions cut 3 bases from V and 2 bases from J, with 11 bases between. The CDR3 has 14 amino acids. CDR3 bases: TGTGCCAGCAGCTTGGGCCGTTTGGCCTACGAGCAGTACTTC. Encoded protein: CASSLGRLAYEQYF.

This clonotype was observed at least ten times. The chain has TRBV4-1 and TRBJ2-7; no clear D gene. The CDR3 is 13 residues long. The V gene lost 0 bases and the J gene lost 4 bases, with 7 bases spanning the gap. Germline CDR1 is MGHRA and CDR2 is YSYEKL. The CDR3 protein is CASSQDPWYEQYF. The CDR3 bases are TGCGCCAGCAGCCAAGATCCCTGGTACGAGCAGTACTTC.

This clonotype was observed a handful of times. The chain's CDR3 is CASSHDRGGPDTQYF. The CDR3 bases are TGTGCCAGCAGCCACGATCGGGGGGGCCCGGATACGCAGTATTTT. This rearrangement joins TRBV5-5 to TRBJ2-3; 8 bases fit TRBD2. The junction had 10 bases not matched to a gene; V was cut back by 4 bases and J by 6 bases. Per the germline V gene, CDR1 is SGHKS and CDR2 is YYEKEE (reference sequence). This CDR3 contains 15 residues.

This clonotype was detected ten times or more. The chain employs TRBV6-5 and TRBJ2-2, with 9 nucleotides matching TRBD2. Germline V gives CDR1 MNHEY, CDR2 SVGAGI. The CDR3 is 18 amino acids. Losses at the gene ends were 2 bases for V and 0 bases for J; bases not matched to a gene: 7. The CDR3 bases are TGTGCCAGCAGTTACCGAGGCAGCGGGAGGACGAACACCGGGGAGCTGTTTTTT. Its translation: CASSYRGSGRTNTGELFF.

Ten or more counts support this clonotype. This chain links TRBV7-2 with TRBJ2-7; 7 nucleotides line up with TRBD1. Germline trimming cut 5 bases from V and 2 bases from J; bases unmatched to any gene: 3. The CDR3 spans 13 residues. The germline V gene encodes CDR1 SGHTA and CDR2 FQGNSA. The CDR3: CASSVGQAYEQYF. In DNA, the CDR3 is TGTGCCAGCAGCGTAGGACAGGCCTACGAGCAGTACTTC.